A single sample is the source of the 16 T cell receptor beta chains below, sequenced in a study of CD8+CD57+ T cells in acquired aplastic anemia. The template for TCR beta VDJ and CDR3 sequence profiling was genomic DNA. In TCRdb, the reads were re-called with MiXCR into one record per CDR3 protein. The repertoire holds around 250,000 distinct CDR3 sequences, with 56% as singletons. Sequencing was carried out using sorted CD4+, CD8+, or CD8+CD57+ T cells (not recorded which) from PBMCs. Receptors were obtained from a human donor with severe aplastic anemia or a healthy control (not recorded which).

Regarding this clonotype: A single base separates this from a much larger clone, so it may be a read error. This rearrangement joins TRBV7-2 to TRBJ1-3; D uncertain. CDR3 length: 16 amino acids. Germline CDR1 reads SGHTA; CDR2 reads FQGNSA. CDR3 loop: CASSYLASLSGNTTYF. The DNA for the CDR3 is TGTGCCAGCAGCTACCTGGCATCTCTCTCTGGAAACACCACATATTTT.

CDR3 amino acids: CASSPPRGYEQFF. In DNA, the CDR3 is TGTGCCAGCAGCCCCCCCCGAGGTTATGAGCAGTTCTTC. The gene calls are TRBV13 and TRBJ2-1; the D is unclear. Trimming pared 5 bases from V and 8 bases from J, leaving 13 bases between. Germline V lookup: CDR1 PRHDT, CDR2 FYEKMQ (reference sequence). This CDR3 region has 13 residues. Combining the CDR3 with reference TRBV13 and TRBJ2-1 gives the whole variable domain AAGVIQSPRHLIKEKRETATLKCYPIPRHDTVYWYQQGPGQDPQFLISFYEKMQSDKGSIPDRFSAQQFSDYHSELNMSSLELGDSALYFCASSPPRGYEQFFGPGTRLTVL.

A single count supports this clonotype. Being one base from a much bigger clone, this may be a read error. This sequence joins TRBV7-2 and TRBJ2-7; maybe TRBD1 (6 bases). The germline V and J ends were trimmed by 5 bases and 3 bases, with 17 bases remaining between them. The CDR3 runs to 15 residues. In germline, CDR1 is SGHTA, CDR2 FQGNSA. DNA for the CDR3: TGTGCCAGCAGCCAAGGACAGAGCCACGTCTACGAGCAGTACTTC. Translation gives CASSQGQSHVYEQYF.

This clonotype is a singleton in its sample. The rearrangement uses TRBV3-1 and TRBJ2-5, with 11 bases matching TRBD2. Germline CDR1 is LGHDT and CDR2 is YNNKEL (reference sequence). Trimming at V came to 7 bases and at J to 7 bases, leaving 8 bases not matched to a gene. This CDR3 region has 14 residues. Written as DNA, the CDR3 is TGTGCCAGCACCGGGACTAGCGGCTCTTGGACCCAGTACTTC. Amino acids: CASTGTSGSWTQYF.

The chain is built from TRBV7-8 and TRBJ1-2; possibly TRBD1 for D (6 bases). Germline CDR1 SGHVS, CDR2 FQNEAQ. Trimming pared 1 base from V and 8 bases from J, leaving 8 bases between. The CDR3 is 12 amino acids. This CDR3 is CASSLGGAGYTF. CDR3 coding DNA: TGTGCCAGCAGCTTAGGGGGGGCGGGCTACACCTTC.

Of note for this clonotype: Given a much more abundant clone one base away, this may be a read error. The chain's CDR3 is CASSSGTPYNEQFF. CDR3 coding DNA: TGTGCCAGCAGCTCCGGGACACCTTACAATGAGCAGTTCTTC. The V call is TRBV12-3 or TRBV12-4, the J call TRBJ2-1; tentative D call: TRBD1 (6 bases). V was clipped by 6 bases and J by 4 bases, with 13 bases between them. The CDR3 spans 14 residues.

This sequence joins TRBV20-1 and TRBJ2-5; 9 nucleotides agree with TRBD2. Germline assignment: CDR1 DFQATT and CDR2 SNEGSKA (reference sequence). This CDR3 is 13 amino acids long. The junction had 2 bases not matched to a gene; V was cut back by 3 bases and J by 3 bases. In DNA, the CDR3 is TGCAGTGCTAGTGGCGGGGGGGAAGAGACCCAGTACTTC. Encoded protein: CSASGGGEETQYF.

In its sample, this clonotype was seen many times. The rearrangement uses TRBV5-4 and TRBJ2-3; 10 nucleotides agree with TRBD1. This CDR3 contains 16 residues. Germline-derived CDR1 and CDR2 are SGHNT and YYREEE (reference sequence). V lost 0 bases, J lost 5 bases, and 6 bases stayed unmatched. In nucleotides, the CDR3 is TGTGCCAGCAGCTTGGCGACAGGGGGCTGGGAAGATACGCAGTATTTT. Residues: CASSLATGGWEDTQYF.

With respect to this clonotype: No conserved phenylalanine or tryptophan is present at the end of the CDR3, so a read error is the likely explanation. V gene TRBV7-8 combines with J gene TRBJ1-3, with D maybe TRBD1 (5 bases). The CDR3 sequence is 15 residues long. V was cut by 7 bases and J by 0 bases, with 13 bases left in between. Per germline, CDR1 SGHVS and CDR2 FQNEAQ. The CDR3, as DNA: TGTGCCAGCAATCCCATCGGGGGCTCTGGAAACACCATATATCTT. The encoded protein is CASNPIGGSGNTIYL.

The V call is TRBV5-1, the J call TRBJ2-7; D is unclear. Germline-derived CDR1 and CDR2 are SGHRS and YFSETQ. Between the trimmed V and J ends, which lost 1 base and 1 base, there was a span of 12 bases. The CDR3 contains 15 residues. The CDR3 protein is CASSLSISTSYEQYF. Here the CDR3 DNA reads TGCGCCAGCAGCTTGAGTATCTCAACGTCCTACGAGCAGTACTTC.

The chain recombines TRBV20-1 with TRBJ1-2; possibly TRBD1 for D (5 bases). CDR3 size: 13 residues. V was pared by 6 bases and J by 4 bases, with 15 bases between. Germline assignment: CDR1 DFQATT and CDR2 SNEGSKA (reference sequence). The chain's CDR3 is CSATRGGPYGYTF. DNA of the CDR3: TGCAGTGCCACCCGGGGCGGCCCCTATGGCTACACCTTC.

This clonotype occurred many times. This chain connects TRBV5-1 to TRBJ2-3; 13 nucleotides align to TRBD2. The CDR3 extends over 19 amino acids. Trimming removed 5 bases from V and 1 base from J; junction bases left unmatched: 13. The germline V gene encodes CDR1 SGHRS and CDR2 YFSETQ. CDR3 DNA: TGCGCCAGCAGAAGATCGACTAGCGGGGGGCCCCCGGGCACAGATACGCAGTATTTT. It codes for CASRRSTSGGPPGTDTQYF.

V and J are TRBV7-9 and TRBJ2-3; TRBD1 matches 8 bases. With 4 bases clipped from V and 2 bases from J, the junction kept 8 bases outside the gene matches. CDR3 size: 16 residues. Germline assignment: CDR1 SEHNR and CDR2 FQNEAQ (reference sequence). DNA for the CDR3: TGTGCCAGCAGCTCCCTATGGACAGGGTCCACAGATACGCAGTATTTT. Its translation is CASSSLWTGSTDTQYF. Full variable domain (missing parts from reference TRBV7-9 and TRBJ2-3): DTGVSQNPRHKITKRGQNVTFRCDPISEHNRLYWYRQTLGQGPEFLTYFQNEAQLEKSRLLSDRFSAERPKGSFSTLEIQRTEQGDSAMYLCASSSLWTGSTDTQYFGPGTRLTVL.

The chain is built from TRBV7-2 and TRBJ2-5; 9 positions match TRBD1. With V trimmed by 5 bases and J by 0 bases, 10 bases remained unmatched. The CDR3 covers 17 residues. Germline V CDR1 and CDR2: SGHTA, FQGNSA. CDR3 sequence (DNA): TGTGCCAGCAGCCGATCCCTGGGACAGGGATACCAAGAGACCCAGTACTTC. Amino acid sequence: CASSRSLGQGYQETQYF.

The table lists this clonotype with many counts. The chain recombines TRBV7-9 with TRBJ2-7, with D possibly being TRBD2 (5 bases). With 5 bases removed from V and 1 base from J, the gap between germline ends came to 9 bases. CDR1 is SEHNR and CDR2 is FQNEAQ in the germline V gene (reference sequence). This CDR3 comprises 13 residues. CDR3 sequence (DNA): TGTGCCAGCAGCCCGCGGGCTTCCTACGAGCAGTACTTC. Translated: CASSPRASYEQYF.

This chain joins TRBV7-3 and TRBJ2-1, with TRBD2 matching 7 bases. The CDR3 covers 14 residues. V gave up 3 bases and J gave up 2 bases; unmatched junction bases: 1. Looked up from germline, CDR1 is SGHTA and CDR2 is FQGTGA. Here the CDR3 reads CASSLSGTYNEQFF. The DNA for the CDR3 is TGTGCCAGCAGCTTGAGCGGGACCTACAATGAGCAGTTCTTC.